The T cell receptor beta chain described here comes from a study of cytomegalovirus exposure and HLA in healthy donors. The table lists this clone with a few counts. Its specificity is unknown. Study-level results: Solely CMV serostatus was available to characterize immune exposure.

13 Jbeta primers and 60 Vbeta primers were used for the PCR. Generated by immunoSEQ multiplex PCR, the TCRdb table keeps only in-frame clones and is missing some. There are 170,000 or so clones in the sample; 75% to 85% occur only once, and 6.4% lies in the top ten. Germline CDR1 reads SGHTA; CDR2 reads FQGTGA. The ends were cut back, 0 bases at V and 0 bases at J, with 7 bases in the middle. The CDR3 length is 15 residues. The clonotype originates from a man aged 50-60 years in good health and CMV-seropositive. The source material was PBMCs. The chain employs TRBV7-3 and TRBJ2-3, with D hard to call. Here the CDR3 reads CASSLTSVSTDTQYF. The CDR3 DNA follows: TGTGCCAGCAGCTTAACCAGCGTGAGCACAGATACGCAGTATTTT.